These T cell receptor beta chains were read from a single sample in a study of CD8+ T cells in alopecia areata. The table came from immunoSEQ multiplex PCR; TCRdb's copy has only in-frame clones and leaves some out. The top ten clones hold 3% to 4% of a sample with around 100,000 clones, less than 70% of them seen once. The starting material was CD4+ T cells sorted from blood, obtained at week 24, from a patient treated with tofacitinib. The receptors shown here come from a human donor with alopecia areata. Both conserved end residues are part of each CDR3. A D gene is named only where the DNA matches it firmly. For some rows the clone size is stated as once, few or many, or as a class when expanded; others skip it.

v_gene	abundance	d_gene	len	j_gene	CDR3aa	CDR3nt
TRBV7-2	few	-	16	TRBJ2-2	CASSFGGRANTGELFF	TGTGCCAGCAGCTTTGGAGGGCGAGCGAACACCGGGGAGCTGTTTTTT
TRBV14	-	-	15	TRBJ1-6	CASSQDRGHNSPLHF	TGTGCCAGCAGCCAAGATAGGGGTCACAATTCACCCCTCCACTTT
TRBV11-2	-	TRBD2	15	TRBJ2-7	CASSLLAGGPYEQYF	TGTGCCAGCAGCTTACTAGCGGGGGGCCCCTACGAGCAGTACTTC
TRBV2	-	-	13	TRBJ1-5	CASGPRFNQPQHF	TGTGCCAGCGGGCCCAGATTCAATCAGCCCCAGCATTTT
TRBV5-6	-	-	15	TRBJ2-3	CASSPTGTTTNTQYF	TGTGCCAGCAGCCCAACGGGGACAACGACGAATACGCAGTATTTT
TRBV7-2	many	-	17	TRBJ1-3	CASSSFPGTPLGNTIYF	TGTGCCAGCAGCTCATTTCCCGGGACCCCGCTTGGAAACACCATATATTTT
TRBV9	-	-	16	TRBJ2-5	CASSQDLRDGAETQYF	TGTGCCAGCAGCCAAGATCTCCGGGACGGGGCGGAGACCCAGTACTTC
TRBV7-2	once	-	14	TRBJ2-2	CASSPTGSTGELFF	TGTGCCAGCAGCCCCACAGGGTCCACCGGGGAGCTGTTTTTT
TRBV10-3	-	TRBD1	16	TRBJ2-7	CAISEPPGQGSYEQYF	TGTGCCATCAGTGAGCCCCCGGGACAGGGAAGCTACGAGCAGTACTTC
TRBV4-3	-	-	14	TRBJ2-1	CASSGQLLYNEQFF	TGCGCCAGCAGCGGACAGCTTCTCTACAATGAGCAGTTCTTC
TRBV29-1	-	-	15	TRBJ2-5	CSTGGRRLSGETQYF	TGCAGCACAGGTGGCAGGCGCCTTTCAGGGGAGACCCAGTACTTC
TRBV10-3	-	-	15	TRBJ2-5	CAISESTDSKKTQYF	TGTGCCATCAGTGAGTCGACCGATTCCAAGAAGACCCAGTACTTC
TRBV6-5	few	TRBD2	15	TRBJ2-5	CASRLAGGPGETQYF	TGTGCCAGCAGACTAGCGGGGGGGCCGGGGGAGACCCAGTACTTC
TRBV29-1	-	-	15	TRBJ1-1	CSVGGRQLMNTEAFF	TGCAGCGTTGGCGGTCGACAGCTCATGAACACTGAAGCTTTCTTT
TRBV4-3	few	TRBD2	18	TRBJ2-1	CASSQAGGSQSSYNEQFF	TGCGCCAGCAGCCAAGCGGGAGGCAGCCAAAGCTCCTACAATGAGCAGTTCTTC
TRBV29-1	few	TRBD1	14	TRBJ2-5	CSVEGQGRPGTQYF	TGCAGCGTTGAAGGACAGGGGCGCCCGGGGACCCAGTACTTC
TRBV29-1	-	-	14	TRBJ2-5	CSVEGFGGEETQYF	TGCAGCGTTGAAGGGTTTGGGGGCGAAGAGACCCAGTACTTC
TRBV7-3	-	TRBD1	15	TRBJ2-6	CASSLTGAGANVLTF	TGTGCCAGCAGCCTCACAGGGGCTGGGGCCAACGTCCTGACTTTC
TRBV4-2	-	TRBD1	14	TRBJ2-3	CASSQGQPIDTQYF	TGTGCCAGCAGCCAGGGACAGCCAATCGATACGCAGTATTTT
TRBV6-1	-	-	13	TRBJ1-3	CASGGRAGNTIYF	TGTGCCTCTGGAGGGCGTGCTGGAAACACCATATATTTT
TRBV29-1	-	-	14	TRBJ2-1	CSGTQGSSYNEQFF	TGCAGCGGGACTCAGGGTAGCTCCTACAATGAGCAGTTCTTC
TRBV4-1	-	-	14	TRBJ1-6	CASSQVGRLSPLHF	TGCGCCAGCAGCCAAGTGGGCAGATTGTCACCCCTCCACTTT
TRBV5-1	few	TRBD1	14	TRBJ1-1	CASSWDRGGTEAFF	TGCGCCAGCAGCTGGGACAGGGGAGGGACTGAAGCTTTCTTT
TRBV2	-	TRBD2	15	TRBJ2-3	CASSSGLAGGDTQYF	TGTGCCAGCAGTTCGGGACTAGCGGGGGGAGATACGCAGTATTTT
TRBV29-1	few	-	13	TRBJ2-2	CSVDELDTGELFF	TGCAGCGTTGATGAGTTGGACACCGGGGAGCTGTTTTTT
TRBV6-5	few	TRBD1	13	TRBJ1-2	CASRRGRDYGYTF	TGTGCCAGCAGGAGGGGGCGAGACTATGGCTACACCTTC
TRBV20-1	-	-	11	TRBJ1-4	CSASPLEKLFF	TGCAGTGCTAGCCCTCTTGAAAAACTGTTTTTT
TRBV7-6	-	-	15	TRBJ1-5	CASSLRGGGNQPQHF	TGTGCCAGCAGCTTAAGGGGAGGAGGCAATCAGCCCCAGCATTTT
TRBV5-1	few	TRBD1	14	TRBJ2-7	CASSQTGVVGEQYF	TGCGCCAGCAGCCAGACAGGGGTAGTAGGCGAGCAGTACTTC
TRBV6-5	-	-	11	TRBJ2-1	CASSSSSEQFF	TGTGCCAGCAGTAGCTCGAGTGAGCAGTTCTTC
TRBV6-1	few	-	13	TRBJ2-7	CASLALTDYEQYF	TGTGCCAGCCTCGCCCTGACCGACTACGAGCAGTACTTC
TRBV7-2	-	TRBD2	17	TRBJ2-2	CASSLVSSGRKTGELFF	TGTGCCAGCAGCTTAGTTTCTAGCGGGAGGAAGACCGGGGAGCTGTTTTTT
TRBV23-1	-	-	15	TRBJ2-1	CAITGAWSSYNEQFF	TGCGCCATCACAGGCGCATGGAGCTCCTACAATGAGCAGTTCTTC
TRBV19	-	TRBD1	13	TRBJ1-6	CASSVTGDSPLHF	TGTGCCAGTAGTGTTACAGGGGACTCACCCCTCCACTTT
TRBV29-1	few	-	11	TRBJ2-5	CSVGGEETQYF	TGCAGCGTTGGGGGGGAAGAGACCCAGTACTTC
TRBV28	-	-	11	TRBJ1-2	CASFLTGTSYF	TGTGCCAGTTTCCTAACCGGGACAAGTTACTTC
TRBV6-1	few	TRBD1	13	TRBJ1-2	CASRDRAPYGYTF	TGTGCCAGCAGGGACAGGGCCCCCTATGGCTACACCTTC